This T cell receptor (beta chain) was captured in a study of graft-versus-host responses after intestinal transplantation. As for the study in general: Anti-thymocyte globulin served as induction for all recipients, who then took tacrolimus and steroids for two to three years.

CDR3 size: 14 residues. V lost 6 bases to trimming and J lost 3 bases, with 12 bases between them. Germline V gives CDR1 SGHDT, CDR2 YYEEEE. Comments on this clone: Antigen unknown.

The protocol was immunoSEQ multiplex PCR, while the TCRdb copy is restricted to in-frame clones and leaves out a portion. The sample shows about 130,000 clones, about nine tenths of them seen only once. The clonotype comes from a human donor who received an intestinal transplant. Sequencing was performed on unstimulated CD4+ T cells sorted from spleen or lymph node cells, taken before intestinal transplant. V is TRBV5-6 and J is TRBJ1-4, with D perhaps TRBD1 (5 bases). The CDR3 region is CASTRQLPNEKLFF. CDR3 bases: TGTGCCAGCACCCGACAGCTACCTAATGAAAAACTGTTTTTT.